The 24 T cell receptor beta chains presented below share a single source sample, sequenced in a study of molecular identifiers for immune sequencing clone quantification. Using its own MiXCR run on the PCR reads, TCRdb lists one record per CDR3 protein. The sample shows more than 300,000 distinct CDR3 sequences, over 20% of them seen only once. The specimen sequenced was naive CD8+ T cells from blood, with Jurkat cell RNA spiked in. Subset denoted: FACS-sorted CD8+CD4-CCR7+CD45RA+ naive T cells. These receptors all come from a human donor in good health. Some libraries in this study had Jurkat cell RNA spiked in.

This clonotype was counted ten times or more. V and J are TRBV7-6 and TRBJ1-1, with D uncertain. Trimming pared 5 bases from V and 0 bases from J, leaving 7 bases between. Germline V CDR1 and CDR2: SGHVS, FNYEAQ. The CDR3 is made up of 13 amino acids. CDR3 in DNA: TGTGCCAGCAGCCGGAATATGAACACTGAAGCTTTCTTT. Amino acid sequence: CASSRNMNTEAFF.

A remark on this clonotype: The junction departs from the called germline gene at one end, perhaps through a read error. V gene TRBV4-3 combines with J gene TRBJ2-7; 11 nucleotides match TRBD1. This CDR3 has 15 residues. Per the germline V gene, CDR1 is LGHNA and CDR2 is YSLEER. Here the CDR3 DNA reads TGCGCCGGCAGCCCGGGACAGGGGGTTCCCTACGAGCAGTACTTC. This translates into CAGSPGQGVPYEQYF.

This clonotype showed up just a few times. The chain couples TRBV11-2 to TRBJ2-5; tentatively, D is TRBD2 (5 bases). The germline V gene has CDR1 SGHAT and CDR2 FQNNGV. This CDR3 comprises 14 residues. V gave up 5 bases and J gave up 1 base, with 11 bases separating them. In DNA, the CDR3 is TGTGCCAGCAGCCCCTGGACTTTCCAAGAGACCCAGTACTTC. Translation gives CASSPWTFQETQYF.

The chain joins TRBV30 to TRBJ2-3; 7 bases match TRBD1. Germline assignment: CDR1 GTSNPN and CDR2 SVGIG (reference sequence). This CDR3 comprises 14 residues. With 2 bases clipped from V and 1 base from J, the junction kept 3 bases outside the gene matches. Written as DNA, the CDR3 is TGTGCCTGGAGTCTTGGACAGGGCACAGATACGCAGTATTTT. This sequence encodes CAWSLGQGTDTQYF.

This clonotype was picked up many times. This chain uses TRBV7-8 with TRBJ1-5; a weak D match, TRBD1 (6 bases). The CDR3 totals 15 residues. CDR1 and CDR2 (germline): SGHVS, FQNEAQ. V was pared by 4 bases and J by 5 bases, with 15 bases between. Here the CDR3 reads CASSSRQDLHQPQHF. The CDR3 bases are TGTGCCAGCAGCTCGCGACAGGACTTGCATCAGCCCCAGCATTTT.

This sequence joins TRBV14 and TRBJ2-3; 8 positions match TRBD2. Trimming at V came to 4 bases and at J to 4 bases, leaving 7 bases not matched to a gene. The CDR3 covers 15 residues. CDR1 and CDR2 from the germline V gene are SGHDN and FVKESK. The CDR3 bases are TGTGCCAGCAGCCGCGTCGGGAGGGCTCCAGATACGCAGTATTTT. Its protein product is CASSRVGRAPDTQYF.

This rearrangement joins TRBV6-2 or TRBV6-3 to TRBJ1-5; maybe TRBD1 (6 bases). V was trimmed by 6 bases and J by 5 bases, leaving 14 bases between them. The CDR3 totals 14 residues. Germline V gene data show CDR1 as MNHEY and CDR2 as SVGEGT. The DNA of the CDR3 is TGTGCCAGCAGCCTATTACAGGGCGATCAGCCCCAGCATTTT. As protein: CASSLLQGDQPQHF.

The table lists this clonotype with a few counts. The rearrangement joins TRBV27 to TRBJ2-3; weak D call: TRBD2 (6 bases). V was clipped by 4 bases and J by 5 bases, with 7 bases between them. The CDR3 loop spans 12 amino acids. CDR1 is MNHEY and CDR2 is SMNVEV in the germline V gene (reference sequence). CDR3 coding DNA: TGTGCCAGCAGTTGGCGGGGAGATACGCAGTATTTT. This translates into CASSWRGDTQYF.

The sample holds a few counts of this clonotype. CDR3 sequence reads: CASSLTLAGLTDTQYF. CDR3 DNA: TGTGCCAGCAGCCTAACACTAGCGGGACTCACAGATACGCAGTATTTT. The chain uses TRBV7-9 and TRBJ2-3; TRBD2 agrees at 10 bases. This CDR3 comprises 16 residues. The germline V gene encodes CDR1 SEHNR and CDR2 FQNEAQ (reference sequence). The ends lost 5 bases at V and 2 bases at J; junction bases unmatched: 7.

Notes on this clonotype: This CDR3 is missing its conserved last phenylalanine or tryptophan, likely due to a read error. The rearrangement links TRBV28 to TRBJ1-1, with no clear D. The CDR3 has 15 residues. Trimming stripped 3 bases from V and 2 bases from J, with 13 bases between. Germline assignment: CDR1 MDHEN and CDR2 SYDVKM. CDR3 in DNA: TGTGCCAGCAGTTTGCGCCCCGTTGGCAACACTGAAGCTTTCTCT. Its translation is CASSLRPVGNTEAFS.

Concerning this clonotype: This may arise from a read error, as a much more abundant clone is one base away. This rearrangement joins TRBV12-3 or TRBV12-4 to TRBJ1-2, with no clear D. V was trimmed by 5 bases and J by 6 bases, leaving 13 bases between them. The CDR3 has 13 residues. The CDR3: CASSRTVAHGYTF. DNA for the CDR3: TGTGCCAGCAGTAGGACGGTAGCCCATGGCTACACCTTC.

This clonotype was counted many times. The J gene is TRBJ2-5, the V gene TRBV20-1; TRBD2 matches 14 bases. CDR3 length: 19 residues. The ends lost 7 bases at V and 2 bases at J; junction bases unmatched: 18. Germline loops: CDR1 DFQATT, CDR2 SNEGSKA (reference sequence). CDR3 sequence reads: CSDKSPRLAGGPQQETQYF. The CDR3 nucleotides read TGCAGTGACAAGAGCCCTCGACTAGCGGGAGGGCCCCAACAAGAGACCCAGTACTTC.

This clonotype was observed many times. The V and J genes are TRBV29-1 and TRBJ1-2; D unresolved. V dropped 6 bases and J dropped 4 bases, with 15 bases sitting between them. This CDR3 region has 13 residues. Germline CDR1 and CDR2: SQVTM and ANQGSEA. The CDR3 loop is CSVDEPATYGYTF. CDR3 DNA sequence: TGCAGCGTCGACGAACCGGCCACCTATGGCTACACCTTC.

This clonotype was detected only once. V gene TRBV6-2 or TRBV6-3 combines with J gene TRBJ1-5; the D gene is possibly TRBD1 (6 bases). The CDR3 spans 15 residues. CDR1 is MNHEY, CDR2 SVGEGT, per germline. V was shortened by 6 bases and J by 4 bases, with 16 bases between the two germline ends. In nucleotides, the CDR3 is TGTGCCAGCAGCCGGCTACAGGGCCGAAATCAGCCCCAGCATTTT. Translating it yields CASSRLQGRNQPQHF.

This clonotype was observed a handful of times. The chain links TRBV20-1 to TRBJ2-3; D might be TRBD1 (5 bases). Germline V gene lookup returns CDR1 DFQATT and CDR2 SNEGSKA (reference sequence). V was trimmed by 6 bases and J by 4 bases, leaving 14 bases between them. The CDR3 has 13 amino acids. CDR3 in DNA: TGCAGTGCCAGACAGATCCCTCCAGATACGCAGTATTTT. It codes for CSARQIPPDTQYF.

Concerning this clonotype: A read error may explain this, as a much larger clone is one base away. CDR3 region: CASNPGQGAAEQFF. In nucleotides, the CDR3 is TGTGCCAGCAACCCGGGACAGGGGGCGGCTGAGCAGTTCTTC. The V and J genes are TRBV6-5 and TRBJ2-1; the match to TRBD1 covers 12 bases. Unmatched junction bases numbered 7, after V lost 7 bases and J lost 9 bases. This CDR3 has 14 amino acids. The germline CDR1 and CDR2 sequences are MNHEY and SVGAGI.

In its sample, this clonotype was seen many times. The V gene is TRBV4-2, the J gene TRBJ2-7, with D perhaps TRBD2 (5 bases). The V end was cut by 0 bases, the J end by 9 bases, with 18 bases between. This CDR3 contains 15 residues. CDR1 and CDR2 from the germline V gene are LGHNA and YNFKEQ. The CDR3 loop is CASSQDNGGYVGQYF. CDR3 DNA sequence: TGTGCCAGCAGCCAAGATAACGGCGGGTACGTCGGGCAGTACTTC.

This clonotype was observed at least ten times. The chain is built from TRBV7-2 and TRBJ2-3; 7 bases match TRBD1. Germline loops: CDR1 SGHTA, CDR2 FQGNSA. CDR3 length equals 16 residues. Trimming took 6 bases from V and 2 from J; bases not matched to a gene: 11. CDR3 bases: TGTGCCAGCAGAGGGGGCACAGGGCTTTTCACAGATACGCAGTATTTT. It codes for CASRGGTGLFTDTQYF. Using reference TRBV7-2 and TRBJ2-3 for the parts outside the CDR3, the full variable domain is GAGVSQSPSNKVTEKGKDVELRCDPISGHTALYWYRQSLGQGLEFLIYFQGNSAPDKSGLPSDRFSAERTGGSVSTLTIQRTQQEDSAVYLCASRGGTGLFTDTQYFGPGTRLTVL.

This rearrangement joins TRBV6-2 or TRBV6-3 to TRBJ1-2, with D perhaps matching TRBD1 (6 bases). The CDR3 has 14 residues. CDR1 and CDR2 (germline): MNHEY, SVGEGT. V was trimmed by 4 bases and J by 4 bases, leaving 13 bases between them. Written as DNA, the CDR3 is TGTGCCAGCAGTTCGCCGGGACACCTCTATGGCTACACCTTC. This encodes CASSSPGHLYGYTF.

This clonotype was recorded many times. V and J are TRBV20-1 and TRBJ2-7, with TRBD2 identical over 8 bases. The J segment lost 3 bases and the V segment lost 5 bases, leaving 9 bases of the junction unmatched. From germline, CDR1 is DFQATT and CDR2 SNEGSKA (reference sequence). CDR3 length: 14 residues. The CDR3 loop is CSAPQHGTSYEQYF. The DNA of the CDR3 is TGCAGTGCTCCCCAGCATGGGACTAGCTACGAGCAGTACTTC.

With respect to this clonotype: A much larger clonotype is one base distant, so this may be a read error. The J gene is TRBJ2-1, the V gene TRBV19; D is perhaps TRBD2 (5 bases). This CDR3 region has 15 residues. Germline values: CDR1 LNHDA, CDR2 SQIVND (reference sequence). The CDR3 reads CAGSIATRSYNEQFF. CDR3 in DNA: TGTGCCGGTAGTATAGCGACGCGCTCCTACAATGAGCAGTTCTTC.

This clonotype was counted many times. The chain uses TRBV4-3 and TRBJ2-7; D gene unclear. The CDR3 sequence is 15 residues long. Germline V gene lookup returns CDR1 LGHNA and CDR2 YSLEER. Trimming took off 0 bases at V and 3 bases at J, with 12 bases between the two ends. The CDR3 loop is CASSQESESYYEQYF. For the CDR3, the DNA is TGCGCCAGCAGCCAAGAATCCGAGTCGTACTACGAGCAGTACTTC.

A remark on this clonotype: A read error may account for a junction end that differs from germline. The chain recombines TRBV6-2 or TRBV6-3 with TRBJ2-3, with 12 positions matching TRBD2. CDR3 length: 18 amino acids. Germline V gene data show CDR1 as MNHEY and CDR2 as SVGEGT. In DNA form, the CDR3 reads TGTGCCAGCACCCTGGGGACTAGCGGGTTTCCCCGCACAGATACGCGGTATTTT. Amino acids: CASTLGTSGFPRTDTRYF.

As to this clonotype: This may stem from a read error, because a much larger clone lies one nucleotide away. The chain is built from TRBV7-9 and TRBJ1-2; D remains unclear. Per germline, CDR1 SEHNR and CDR2 FQNEAQ (reference sequence). The V end was cut by 0 bases, the J end by 1 base, with 12 bases between. CDR3 length: 16 residues. The CDR3 is CASSLASEDINYGYTF. The CDR3 coding sequence is TGTGCCAGCAGCTTAGCGAGTGAAGATATTAACTATGGCTACACCTTC.